This T cell receptor (beta chain) was captured in a study of blood T cells in healthy people across ages (dated by TCRdb to about 2015). For the study in its entirety: Template switching captured roughly one uniquely barcoded TCR beta cDNA molecule per two T cells in model experiments. Using deep sequencing normalized with unique cDNA molecular identifiers, the study measured how TCR beta repertoire diversity changes with age. The donors were split into four age groups: young (average about 15 years), middle-aged (roughly 40), aged (more than 55) and long-lived (under 90). To avoid experimental bias, donors of different ages were spread randomly across the sequencing lanes. Using the same blood draw, the study looked at two additional independent replicas of 1 million unique cDNA reads for two donors, one aged 18 to 30 and the other aged 80 or older. Broad study findings and their caveats: Observed TCR beta diversity per million T cells fell roughly linearly with age, and a significant reduction was already apparent by age around 40. A strong correlation was found between observed TCR beta diversity and the percentage of naive T cells measured by flow cytometry. The CMV infection status of donors was not known, potentially confounding age-related changes in expanded clonotypes. Compared with the aged group, the long-lived group had more naive CD4+ T cells, fewer expanded clones and increased TCR diversity, suggesting age selection. Because profiling used bulk unsorted PBMCs, naive and antigen-experienced compartments could not be compared conclusively. Estimates of total diversity based on one million sequenced T cells were considered lower bounds and underestimates.

The roughly 42 donors, aged roughly 6 to 100 years, were systemically healthy Caucasian individuals from Russia. Ten milliliters of peripheral blood were drawn from each donor into EDTA-treated Vacutainer tubes. Ficoll-Paque density-gradient centrifugation was used to isolate PBMCs, with at least 6 million obtained per sample. Trizol reagent was used to extract total RNA from PBMCs, with at least 6 micrograms per sample. The percentages of naive CD45RAhigh/CD27high T cells were determined by flow cytometry on a PBMC aliquot from every donor. This clonotype was found a few times. The antigen this receptor binds is unknown. Per-base quality was not reported, and no clone a single base away is much larger than it. Library preparation was by 5' RACE. The instrument given in TCRdb is Illumina HiSeq 2500. A second about 7 to 12 cycle PCR used a sample-barcoded 5' primer and a J-beta primer mix. A unique molecular identifier was introduced onto each TCR beta cDNA molecule by a template-switch 5' adaptor carrying 12 random nucleotides. At least 2.5 million CDR3-containing paired-end reads were obtained from each sample. First-strand cDNA was synthesized from all RNA with the Mint cDNA synthesis kit, primed by a TRBC-specific oligonucleotide. Following uracil-DNA glycosylase treatment, a first 18-cycle PCR with universal primers M1SS and BC2_uni_R was performed on all cDNA. The published analysis was carried out like this. For normalization, 1 million high-quality reads were randomly selected from each sample, with every read carrying a distinct molecular identifier. Instead of being binned into consensus sequences, reads that shared molecular identifiers were thrown out. MiTCR, run with a Q25 quality threshold and the strictest error-elimination algorithm, handled CDR3 identification, clonotype clustering and error correction. A nonparametric unseen species model with Euler transformation was used to estimate lower-bound total TCR beta diversity. TCRdb ran its own pipeline on the public reads, namely fastp trimming at Q25 and MiXCR clone calling, and kept in-frame beta chains. Under each unique CDR3 protein, matching rows form one entry showing the most common genes and DNA. TCRdb's processing, not the study's, gives the V and J calls here. In this sample the table shows about 1.8 million distinct CDR3 sequences, 49% of which occur a single time. Roughly 2% of the sample lies in the top ten.

The germline V end is reduced by 5 bases and the J end by 7 bases; junction bases left unmatched: 3. The CDR3 runs 15 residues from the cysteine to the phenylalanine. Only CDR3 DNA is held: 45 bases, read in frame from base 1. The CDR1 and CDR2 encoded by the germline V gene are SGHTA and FQGNSA. The chain couples TRBV7-2 to TRBJ2-1, with 15 bases in between that match TRBD2. Input material: blood. The TCR comes from a middle-aged woman in good health. The CDR3 reads CASSRGLAGGNEQFF. The nucleotide sequence is given as TGTGCCAGCAGCCGGGGACTAGCGGGGGGTAATGAGCAGTTCTTC. The entire variable domain, with the stretches around the CDR3 drawn from the reference TRBV7-2 and TRBJ2-1 proteins, is GAGVSQSPSNKVTEKGKDVELRCDPISGHTALYWYRQSLGQGLEFLIYFQGNSAPDKSGLPSDRFSAERTGGSVSTLTIQRTQQEDSAVYLCASSRGLAGGNEQFFGPGTRLTVL.